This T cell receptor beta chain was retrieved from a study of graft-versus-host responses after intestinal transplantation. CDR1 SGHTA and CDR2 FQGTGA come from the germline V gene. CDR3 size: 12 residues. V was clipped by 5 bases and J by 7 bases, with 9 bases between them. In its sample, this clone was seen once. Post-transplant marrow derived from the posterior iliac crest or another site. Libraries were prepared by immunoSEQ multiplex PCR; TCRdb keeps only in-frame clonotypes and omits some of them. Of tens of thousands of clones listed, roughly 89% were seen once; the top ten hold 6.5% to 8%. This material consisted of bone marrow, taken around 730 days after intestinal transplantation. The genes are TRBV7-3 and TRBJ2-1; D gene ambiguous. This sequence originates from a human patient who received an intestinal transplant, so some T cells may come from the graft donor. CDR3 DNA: TGTGCCAGCAGCCCAACCGGGAATGAGCAGTTCTTC. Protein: CASSPTGNEQFF.